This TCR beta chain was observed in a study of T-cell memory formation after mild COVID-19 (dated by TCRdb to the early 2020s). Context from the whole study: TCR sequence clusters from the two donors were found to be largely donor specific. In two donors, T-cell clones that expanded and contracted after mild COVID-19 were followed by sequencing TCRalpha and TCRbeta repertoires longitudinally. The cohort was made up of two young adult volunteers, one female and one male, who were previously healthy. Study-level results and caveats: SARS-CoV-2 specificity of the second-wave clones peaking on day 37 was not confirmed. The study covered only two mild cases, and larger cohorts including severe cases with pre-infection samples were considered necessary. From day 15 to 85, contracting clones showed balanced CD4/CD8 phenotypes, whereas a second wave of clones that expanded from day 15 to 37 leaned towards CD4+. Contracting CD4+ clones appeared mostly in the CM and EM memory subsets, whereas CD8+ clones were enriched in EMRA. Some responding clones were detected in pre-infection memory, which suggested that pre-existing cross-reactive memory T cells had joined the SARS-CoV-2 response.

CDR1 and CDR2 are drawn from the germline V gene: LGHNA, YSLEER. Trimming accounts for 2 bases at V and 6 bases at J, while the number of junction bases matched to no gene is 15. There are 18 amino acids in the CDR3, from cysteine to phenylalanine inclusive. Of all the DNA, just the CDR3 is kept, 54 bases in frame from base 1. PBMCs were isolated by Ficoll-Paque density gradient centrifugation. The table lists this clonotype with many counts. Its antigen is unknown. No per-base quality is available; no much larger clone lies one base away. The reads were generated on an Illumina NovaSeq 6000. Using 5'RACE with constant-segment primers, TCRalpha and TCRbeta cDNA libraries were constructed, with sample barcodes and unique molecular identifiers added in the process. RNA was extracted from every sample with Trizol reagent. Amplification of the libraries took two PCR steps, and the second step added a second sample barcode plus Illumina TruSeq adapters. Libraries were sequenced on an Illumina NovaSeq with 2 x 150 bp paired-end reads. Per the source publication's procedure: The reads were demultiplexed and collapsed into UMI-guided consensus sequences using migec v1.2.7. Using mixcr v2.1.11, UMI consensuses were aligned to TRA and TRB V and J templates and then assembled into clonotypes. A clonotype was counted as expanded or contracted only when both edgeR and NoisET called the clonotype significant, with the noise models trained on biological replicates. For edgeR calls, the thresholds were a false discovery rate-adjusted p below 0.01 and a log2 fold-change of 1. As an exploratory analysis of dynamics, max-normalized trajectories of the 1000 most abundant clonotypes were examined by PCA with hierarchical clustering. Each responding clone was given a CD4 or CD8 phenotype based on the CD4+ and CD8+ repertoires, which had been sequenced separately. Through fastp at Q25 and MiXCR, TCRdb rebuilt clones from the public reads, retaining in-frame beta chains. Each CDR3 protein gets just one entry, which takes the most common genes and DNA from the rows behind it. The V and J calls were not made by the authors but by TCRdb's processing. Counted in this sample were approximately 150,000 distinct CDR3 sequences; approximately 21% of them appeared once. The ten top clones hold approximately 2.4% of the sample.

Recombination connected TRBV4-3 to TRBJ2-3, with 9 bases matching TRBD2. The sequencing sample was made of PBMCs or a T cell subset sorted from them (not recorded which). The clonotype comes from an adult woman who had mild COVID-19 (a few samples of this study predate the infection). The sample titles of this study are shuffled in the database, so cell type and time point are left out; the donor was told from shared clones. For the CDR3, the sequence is CASSQTSGAAGGRDTQYF. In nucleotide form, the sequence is TGCGCCAGCAGCCAAACCTCTGGGGCGGCGGGAGGGCGCGATACGCAGTATTTT.